One TCR beta chain is described in this entry. These data belong to a study of OX40 agonist ivuxolimab in advanced cancers. The overall study: Patients' therapy was ivuxolimab, an antibody that acts as an agonist of OX40 (CD134). People who had prior anti-PD-1, anti-PD-L1 or anti-CTLA-4 therapy could take part, and about 37% had some.

Libraries were prepared by immunoSEQ multiplex PCR; TCRdb keeps only in-frame clonotypes and omits some of them. The table records roughly 70,000 clones, around 84% of them present only once. This specimen consisted of CD4+ or CD8+ T cells sorted from blood, obtained in a trial of the OX40 agonist ivuxolimab. This clonotype was obtained from an adult with an advanced solid tumor such as melanoma, head and neck, liver or kidney cancer.

DNA of the CDR3: TGTGCCAGTACCAGAACGACGGGGGCAGAGCTCGGAAGGGCCAACGTCCTGACTTTC. Its translation: CASTRTTGAELGRANVLTF. The genes are TRBV19 and TRBJ2-6, with D perhaps TRBD1 or TRBD2 (6 bases each). The germline V and J ends were trimmed by 7 bases and 5 bases, with 27 bases remaining between them. Looked up from germline, CDR1 is LNHDA and CDR2 is SQIVND (reference sequence). This CDR3 region has 19 residues.